The following is a T cell receptor (beta chain) sequence with its context. The sample belongs to a study of blood T cell repertoires in COVID-19. Using immunoSEQ multiplex PCR, the repertoire was profiled, and TCRdb retains in-frame clones only, with some absent. The profile shows 300,000 to 400,000 clones, approximately 87% of them singletons. The sequencing input was peripheral blood. The TCR originated in a woman between 55 and 75 years old with COVID-19, enrolled during active disease.

The CDR3 DNA sequence: TGTGCCAGCGGGGGCCTCTCGGGTAGCTATGGCTACACCTTC. It translates to CASGGLSGSYGYTF. The chain uses TRBV27 and TRBJ1-2; D is possibly TRBD1 (6 bases). V was clipped by 8 bases and J by 4 bases, with 17 bases between them. Germline V gene lookup returns CDR1 MNHEY and CDR2 SMNVEV (reference sequence). The CDR3 totals 14 residues.